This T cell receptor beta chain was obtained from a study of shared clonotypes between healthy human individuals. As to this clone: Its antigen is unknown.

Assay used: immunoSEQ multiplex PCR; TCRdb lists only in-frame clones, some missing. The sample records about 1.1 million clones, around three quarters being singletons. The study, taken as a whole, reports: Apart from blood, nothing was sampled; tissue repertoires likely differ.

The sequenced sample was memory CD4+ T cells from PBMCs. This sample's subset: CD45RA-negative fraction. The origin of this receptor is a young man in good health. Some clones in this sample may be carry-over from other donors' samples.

CDR3 nucleotide sequence: TGCAGCGTTGGGCCATTAATTCCCCCAGATACGCAGTATTTT. Its protein is CSVGPLIPPDTQYF. The rearrangement uses TRBV29-1 and TRBJ2-3; D gene ambiguous. CDR1 SQVTM and CDR2 ANQGSEA come from the germline V gene. This CDR3 is 14 amino acids long. V dropped 4 bases and J dropped 4 bases, with 15 bases sitting between them.